Detailed here is one TCR beta chain. This clone was counted once. Its antigen is currently not known. Qualities for individual bases were not recorded, and no much larger clone is one base off. TCR CDR3 regions were amplified from genomic DNA by multiplex PCR using the deep immunoSEQ assay. Genomic DNA extracted from each cell subset was distributed evenly over all wells of several immunoSEQ 96-well plates, and each plate served as one replicate. For sorted subsets, each replicate PCR was loaded with 150 to 250 ng genomic DNA, equivalent to 30,000 or so T cell genomes. The purified libraries were quantified using a Qubit 3.0 fluorometer, sized with a Bioanalyzer 2100, and then quantified again using the KAPA Library Quantification kit. A separate single-read 150-cycle Illumina NextSeq 550 flow cell was used to sequence each immunoSEQ 96-well plate. Turning to the authors' computational methods: Because the immunoSEQ output held only junctional sequences and lacked quality scores, the filtering could not match the filtering applied to full-length reads. Sequences were annotated with PyIR, a Python wrapper for IgBLAST v1.9, using IMGT germline references to assign V/J genes and CDR3. Any read was removed if the V/J assignment was weak (E-value above 1e-6), the CDR3 was missing, or the read contained stop codons, out-of-frame junctions, or ambiguous translated residues. V3J clonotypes were defined as sequences sharing an identical inferred V gene, J gene, and CDR3 amino acid sequence. The percentage overlap between two repertoires was calculated by dividing the number of shared unique clonotypes by the size of the smaller repertoire. Three approaches were used to assess repertoire richness: RTK rarefaction, the Chao1 estimator, and Recon v2.1 estimates of unobserved clonotypes. Generation probabilities were computed with OLGA for all TCRbeta clonotypes obtained by the gDNA method from four donors. Drawn from immuneACCESS, this table holds only the in-frame rearrangements with V and J called that TCRdb kept. Clones are partly lost; checked studies trace under half to an unresolved V gene and leave the rest unexplained. V and J calls and clone size are as listed in that table; D and trimming were resolved from the DNA. Across this sample there are some 790,000 clones, with roughly 72% seen only once. The top ten clonotypes cover approximately 1.7% of the sample.

The data are from a study of shared clonotypes between healthy human individuals (TCRdb year 2020). Some background on the complete study: The cohort comprised a couple of women and three men aged 18 to 49 years. Per donor, three plates each were used for CD4 naive and CD4 memory, two for CD8 naive, and one for CD8 memory. To estimate repertoire size and how much clonotype sharing occurs between individuals, the study deeply sequenced the blood TCR repertoires of five healthy adults. To increase sequencing depth and limit assay-specific biases, TCR repertoire library preparation and sequencing were carried out by different laboratories using diverse techniques. Between about 0.85 and 9.5 billion PBMCs per donor were obtained by leukapheresis. What the research found in general, with its limitations: Rarefaction of sorted-subset datasets indicated incomplete sequencing despite the large sequencing depth. Approximately 4.8% of naive CD4, more than 3% of naive CD8, roughly 2.5% of memory CD4, and about 0.4% of memory CD8 clonotypes were shared across several donors. Sampling was restricted to blood, and TCR repertoires in tissue are likely to differ from TCR repertoires in blood. Clonotypes shared by all four sorted-subset donors showed higher generation probabilities than non-shared clonotypes. Because the study included only a small number of donors, the genetic and exposure-history diversity represented was limited. Pairwise subsampling indicated that sequencing depth was expected to affect the degree of clonotype sharing among donors. Estimated clonotype richness was generally larger for naive than for memory subsets.

The donors were healthy, HIV-negative adults who had no recently reported acute infections or vaccinations. Every donor was a Caucasian adult residing in Nashville, Tennessee, USA. CD4+ T cells were enriched through magnetic negative selection, after which naive cells were positively selected on CD45RA and the remaining negative fraction served as the memory subset. After blood collection by leukapheresis, PBMCs were isolated using Ficoll-Histopaque density gradient centrifugation and then cryopreserved in the vapor phase of liquid nitrogen. Analytical flow cytometry was used to check the purity and quantity of each magnetically sorted T cell population. From each sorted fraction, genomic DNA was isolated and quantified by UV absorbance on a Nanodrop 2000c. Germline trimming: 5 bases from V, 5 bases from J; junction bases outside gene matches: 5. Including the terminal cysteine and phenylalanine, the CDR3 comprises 13 residues. The sequence is cut down to CDR3 DNA, 39 bases in frame from base 1. CDR1 and CDR2 are drawn from the germline V gene: SGHRS, YFSETQ.

The chain is encoded by TRBV5-1 joined to TRBJ2-7; 9 central nucleotides agree with TRBD2. The material sequenced was memory CD4+ T cells sorted from blood. The cell subset or site tag for this specimen amounts to: CD45RA-negative fraction. This receptor was taken from a woman aged 25 to 45 in good health. The base sequence is TGCGCCAGCAGGGCTAGCGGGACCCACGAGCAGTACTTC. It is translated as CASRASGTHEQYF. The reference TRBV5-1 and TRBJ2-7 proteins fill in what lies around the CDR3, so the full variable domain reads KAGVTQTPRYLIKTRGQQVTLSCSPISGHRSVSWYQQTPGQGLQFLFEYFSETQRNKGNFPGRFSGRQFSNSRSEMNVSTLELGDSALYLCASRASGTHEQYFGPGTRLTVT.